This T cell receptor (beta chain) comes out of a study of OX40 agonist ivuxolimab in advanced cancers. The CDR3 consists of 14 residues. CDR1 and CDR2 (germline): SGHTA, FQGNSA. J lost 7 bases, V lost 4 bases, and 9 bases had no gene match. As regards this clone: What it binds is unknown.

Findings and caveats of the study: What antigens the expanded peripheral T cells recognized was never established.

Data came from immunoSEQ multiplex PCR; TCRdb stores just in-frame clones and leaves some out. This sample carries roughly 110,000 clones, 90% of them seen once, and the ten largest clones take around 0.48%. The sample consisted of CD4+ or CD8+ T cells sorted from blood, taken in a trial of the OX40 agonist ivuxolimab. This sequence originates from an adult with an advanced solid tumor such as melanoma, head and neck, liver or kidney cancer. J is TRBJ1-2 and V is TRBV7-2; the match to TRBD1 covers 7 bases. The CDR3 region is CASSSTGERGGYTF. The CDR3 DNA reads TGTGCCAGCAGCTCTACAGGGGAGCGAGGTGGCTACACCTTC.